These 23 T cell receptor beta chains came from one sample sequenced in a study of T-cell memory formation after mild COVID-19. TCRdb ran MiXCR on the 5' RACE reads and lists one entry per CDR3 protein. The sample yields hundreds of thousands of distinct CDR3 sequences, roughly 20% seen once. The specimen sequenced was PBMCs or a T cell subset sorted from them (not recorded which). The receptors originated from an adult woman who had mild COVID-19 (a few samples of this study predate the infection). Cell type and time point are not known.

The V call is TRBV24-1, the J call TRBJ2-2; D not certain. Germline values: CDR1 KGHDR, CDR2 SFDVKD. The V end lost 0 bases, the J end lost 0 bases, and 10 bases lay between the germline ends. The CDR3 length is 17 residues. The CDR3 loop is CATSDLYSDPNTGELFF. Here the CDR3 DNA reads TGTGCCACCAGTGATTTGTACTCAGATCCGAACACCGGGGAGCTGTTTTTT.

V usage is TRBV20-1 and J usage is TRBJ2-1, with TRBD2 matching over 9 bases. J gave up 15 bases and V 3 bases, and 15 bases lay outside the gene matches. The germline CDR1 and CDR2 sequences are DFQATT and SNEGSKA (reference sequence). This CDR3 is built from 14 residues. CDR3 coding DNA: TGCAGTGCTAGTGCCCCGACTAGCGGCCTGGGGGTGTTCTTC. Translated: CSASAPTSGLGVFF.

This clonotype was counted between two and nine times. The chain couples TRBV20-1 to TRBJ2-5, with 8 bases that match TRBD2. V lost 6 bases to trimming and J lost 5 bases; unmatched junction nucleotides: 14. The CDR3 covers 15 residues. The germline gives CDR1 DFQATT, CDR2 SNEGSKA (reference sequence). The CDR3 DNA reads as TGCAGTGCCAACGAGGGGGGGACTAGTCGGGAGACCCAGTACTTC. Translated: CSANEGGTSRETQYF.

The V and J genes are TRBV12-3 or TRBV12-4 and TRBJ2-3; D perhaps matches TRBD2 (6 bases). CDR3 length: 20 residues. V lost 1 base and J 0 bases, leaving 23 bases between the germline ends. CDR3 coding DNA: TGTGCCAGCAGTTTAGTCCGGAGGGGCCTAAGGTGGGGGAGCACAGATACGCAGTATTTT. This encodes CASSLVRRGLRWGSTDTQYF.

The table lists this clonotype with a few counts. The genes are TRBV18 and TRBJ2-6; a possible D gene is TRBD2 (5 bases). Germline values: CDR1 KGHSH, CDR2 LQKENI. Trimming removed 3 bases from V and 2 bases from J, with 26 bases in between. This CDR3 region has 21 residues. CDR3 residues: CASSPYQMVRGTTAGANVLTF. The CDR3, as DNA: TGTGCCAGCTCACCGTACCAAATGGTCCGGGGAACTACAGCTGGGGCCAACGTCCTGACTTTC.

This chain uses TRBV7-2 with TRBJ1-5; D may be TRBD1 (5 bases). CDR1 and CDR2 from the germline V gene are SGHTA and FQGNSA. V was cut by 5 bases and J by 0 bases, with 17 bases left in between. CDR3 size: 17 residues. The CDR3 DNA reads TGTGCCAGCAGCCCCGTGGGGGTACTTTCTAGCAATCAGCCCCAGCATTTT. It codes for CASSPVGVLSSNQPQHF.

The chain links TRBV29-1 to TRBJ2-1; D call uncertain. Trimming took off 6 bases at V and 5 bases at J, with 14 bases between the two ends. Germline V gene sequence: CDR1 SQVTM, CDR2 ANQGSEA. This CDR3 spans 13 amino acids. The CDR3, as DNA: TGCAGCGTCCACCACAGTGTTAACAATGAGCAGTTCTTC. The encoded protein is CSVHHSVNNEQFF.

This clonotype turned up a few times. The rearrangement links TRBV25-1 to TRBJ2-7, with 11 bases aligning to TRBD1. Germline lookup yields CDR1 MGHDK and CDR2 SYGVNS. Trimming removed 3 bases from V and 5 bases from J; junction bases left unmatched: 12. This CDR3 has 17 residues. Here the CDR3 reads CASSDSGTGGKVHEQYF. For the CDR3, the DNA is TGTGCCAGCAGTGATTCCGGGACAGGGGGAAAGGTCCACGAGCAGTACTTC.

The genes are TRBV11-2 and TRBJ2-5; D gene unclear. Germline V CDR1 and CDR2: SGHAT, FQNNGV. Between the trimmed V and J ends, which lost 1 base and 2 bases, there was a span of 11 bases. There are 15 residues in the CDR3. The CDR3 loop is CASSLGRRAQETQYF. In nucleotides, the CDR3 is TGTGCCAGCAGCTTAGGACGCCGGGCTCAAGAGACCCAGTACTTC.

The rearrangement uses TRBV4-1 and TRBJ2-3; the match to TRBD2 covers 11 bases. This CDR3 has 16 residues. CDR1 is MGHRA, CDR2 YSYEKL, per germline. V shed 4 bases, J shed 1 base, and the junction held 4 bases outside the gene matches. The CDR3: CASSLSGLAGTDTQYF. The CDR3 DNA is TGCGCCAGCAGCCTGTCGGGACTAGCGGGCACAGATACGCAGTATTTT.

The CDR3 loop reads CASSQTGRDSPLHF. CDR3 in DNA: TGTGCCAGCAGCCAGACAGGGCGGGATTCACCCCTCCACTTT. The chain recombines TRBV3-1 with TRBJ1-6; 7 nucleotides agree with TRBD1. The CDR3 covers 14 residues. With 3 bases clipped from V and 8 bases from J, the junction kept 4 bases outside the gene matches. The V gene's germline CDR1 is LGHDT and CDR2 YNNKEL (reference sequence).

This clonotype was seen a few times. The chain has TRBV6-2 or TRBV6-3 and TRBJ2-7; 12 bases align to TRBD2. This CDR3 contains 15 residues. Germline V CDR1 and CDR2: MNHEY, SVGEGT. Trimming at V came to 2 bases and at J to 3 bases, leaving 2 bases not matched to a gene. This CDR3 reads CASSYPTSGSYEQYF. For the CDR3, the DNA is TGTGCCAGCAGTTACCCGACTAGCGGGAGCTACGAGCAGTACTTC.

The chain is built from TRBV6-5 and TRBJ2-1; 11 bases agree with TRBD2. The germline V gene has CDR1 MNHEY and CDR2 SVGAGI. The J segment lost 5 bases and the V segment lost 0 bases, leaving 9 bases of the junction unmatched. The CDR3 sequence is 18 residues long. Written as DNA, the CDR3 is TGTGCCAGCAGTTACTCATTGGCTAGCGGGAGGTCTAACAATGAGCAGTTCTTC. It is translated as CASSYSLASGRSNNEQFF.

V gene TRBV5-1 combines with J gene TRBJ1-4, with TRBD1 as a possible D gene (5 bases). V was trimmed by 7 bases and J by 6 bases, leaving 19 bases between them. Germline CDR1 and CDR2: SGHRS and YFSETQ. The CDR3 length is 15 residues. DNA for the CDR3: TGCGCCAGCTCCCCAGGGTCAGTCGGCTATGAAAAACTGTTTTTT. Its translation: CASSPGSVGYEKLFF.

The chain recombines TRBV6-5 with TRBJ1-4; D call uncertain. Trimming left V 5 bases short and J 9 bases short, with 10 bases between. Germline V gene data show CDR1 as MNHEY and CDR2 as SVGAGI. This CDR3 spans 12 amino acids. The CDR3 region has the DNA TGTGCCAGCAGTGACCTCAATCAAAAACTGTTTTTT. It yields the protein CASSDLNQKLFF.

This clonotype was counted at least ten times. The rearrangement joins TRBV7-2 to TRBJ2-1; D not certain. Trimming took 5 bases from V and 1 from J, leaving 15 bases between them. The CDR3 extends over 16 amino acids. CDR1 is SGHTA, CDR2 FQGNSA, per germline. The CDR3 here is CASSAQTGISYNEQFF. CDR3 bases: TGTGCCAGCAGCGCGCAAACGGGTATATCCTACAATGAGCAGTTCTTC.

The table lists this clonotype with a few counts. CDR3 bases: TGTGCCAGCAGCTCGCGGTTCGGACACAGGGGGCGGACAGATACGCAGTATTTT. It codes for CASSSRFGHRGRTDTQYF. The chain employs TRBV5-4 and TRBJ2-3; the match to TRBD1 covers 9 bases. Germline V gene data show CDR1 as SGHNT and CDR2 as YYREEE (reference sequence). The CDR3 is made up of 18 amino acids. V dropped 3 bases and J dropped 3; count of bases not matched to a gene: 14.

This clonotype was detected a few times. DNA for the CDR3: TGTGCCAGCAGCCCGAGCCCCCTAGCGGGGTCCTACGAGCAGTACTTC. It codes for CASSPSPLAGSYEQYF. The V gene is TRBV3-1, the J gene TRBJ2-7; TRBD2 matches at 9 bases. The length of the CDR3 is 16 residues. Unmatched junction bases numbered 8, after V lost 4 bases and J lost 1 base. The germline V gene has CDR1 LGHDT and CDR2 YNNKEL (reference sequence).

This chain connects TRBV4-3 to TRBJ2-1; D is possibly TRBD1 (6 bases). CDR1 and CDR2 (germline): LGHNA, YSLEER. The ends were cut back, 0 bases at V and 7 bases at J, with 13 bases in the middle. The CDR3 covers 15 residues. The CDR3 nucleotides read TGCGCCAGCAGCCAAGATCAGAACAGGGATAATGAGCAGTTCTTC. Its protein product is CASSQDQNRDNEQFF.

This clonotype was seen only a few times. The chain joins TRBV19 to TRBJ2-1, with TRBD1 matching over 8 bases. Trimming removed 5 bases from V and 8 bases from J; junction bases left unmatched: 11. This CDR3 spans 15 amino acids. The germline V gene has CDR1 LNHDA and CDR2 SQIVND (reference sequence). The CDR3 spells CASSARDRRFDEQFF. The CDR3 nucleotides are TGTGCCAGTAGTGCCCGGGACAGGAGGTTCGATGAGCAGTTCTTC.

This clonotype turned up a few times. The gene calls are TRBV25-1 and TRBJ1-6, with TRBD1 as a possible D gene (5 bases). The CDR3 is 14 residues long. CDR1 and CDR2 (germline): MGHDK, SYGVNS. V lost 6 bases, J lost 8 bases, and 14 bases lay in between. This CDR3 reads CASSPAGGHSPLHF. The CDR3 DNA follows: TGTGCCAGCAGCCCTGCGGGGGGTCATTCACCCCTCCACTTT.

This clonotype was seen more than once but under ten times. The rearrangement links TRBV6-2 or TRBV6-3 to TRBJ1-1; TRBD1 is a possible D gene (6 bases). V lost 2 bases and J 3 bases, leaving 19 bases between the germline ends. This CDR3 region has 17 residues. Germline V gene sequence: CDR1 MNHEY, CDR2 SVGEGT. The DNA of the CDR3 is TGTGCCAGCAGTTACATTGCCCGGGGGCGTGCGTACACTGAAGCTTTCTTT. Its translation: CASSYIARGRAYTEAFF.

Ten or more counts support this clonotype. V and J are TRBV4-1 and TRBJ1-2; 8 positions agree with TRBD1. The CDR3 runs 17 residues. The junction had 9 bases not matched to a gene; V was cut back by 0 bases and J by 3 bases. The germline CDR1 and CDR2 sequences are MGHRA and YSYEKL. CDR3 nucleotide sequence: TGCGCCAGCAGCCAAGAAGCAGGGGGCTCCATCGACTATGGCTACACCTTC. It is translated as CASSQEAGGSIDYGYTF.